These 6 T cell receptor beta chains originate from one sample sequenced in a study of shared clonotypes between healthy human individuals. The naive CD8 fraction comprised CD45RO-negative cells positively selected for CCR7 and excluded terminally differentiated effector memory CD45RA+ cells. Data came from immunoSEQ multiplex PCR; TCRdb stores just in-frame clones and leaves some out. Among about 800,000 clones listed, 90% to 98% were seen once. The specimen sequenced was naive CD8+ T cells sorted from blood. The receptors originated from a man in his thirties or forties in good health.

For the CDR3, the DNA is TGTGCCAGCAGCCAGGGTAACCACGAGCAGTACTTC. Amino acids: CASSQGNHEQYF. The gene calls are TRBV2 and TRBJ2-7; TRBD1 might be the D (5 bases). CDR1 is SNHLY and CDR2 is FYNNEI in the germline V gene. This CDR3 is 12 amino acids long. The V end was cut by 6 bases, the J end by 5 bases, with 11 bases between.

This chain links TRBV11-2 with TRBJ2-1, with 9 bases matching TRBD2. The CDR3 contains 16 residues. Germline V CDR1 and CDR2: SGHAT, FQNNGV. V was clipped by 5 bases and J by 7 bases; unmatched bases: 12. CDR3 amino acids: CASSDLAGDLPNEQFF. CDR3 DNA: TGTGCCAGCAGCGACTTAGCGGGAGATCTACCGAATGAGCAGTTCTTC.

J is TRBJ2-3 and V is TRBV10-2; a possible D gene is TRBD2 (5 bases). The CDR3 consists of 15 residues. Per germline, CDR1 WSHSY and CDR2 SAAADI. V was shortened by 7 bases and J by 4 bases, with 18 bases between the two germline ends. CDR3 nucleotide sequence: TGCGCCAGCAATGGAGGCGGGTGGAAGGCAGATACGCAGTATTTT. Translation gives CASNGGGWKADTQYF.

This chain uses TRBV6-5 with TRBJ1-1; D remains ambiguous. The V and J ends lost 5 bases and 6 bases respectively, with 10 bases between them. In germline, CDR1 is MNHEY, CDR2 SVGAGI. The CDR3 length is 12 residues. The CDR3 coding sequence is TGTGCCAGCAGTACCCCGGTGTCTGAAGCTTTCTTT. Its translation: CASSTPVSEAFF.

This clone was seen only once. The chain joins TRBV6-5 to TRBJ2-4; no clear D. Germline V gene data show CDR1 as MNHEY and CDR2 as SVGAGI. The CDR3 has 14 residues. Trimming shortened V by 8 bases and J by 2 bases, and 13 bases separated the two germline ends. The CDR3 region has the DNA TGTGCCAGCTCATCCCCCCTATCCAAAAACATTCAGTACTTC. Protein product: CASSSPLSKNIQYF.

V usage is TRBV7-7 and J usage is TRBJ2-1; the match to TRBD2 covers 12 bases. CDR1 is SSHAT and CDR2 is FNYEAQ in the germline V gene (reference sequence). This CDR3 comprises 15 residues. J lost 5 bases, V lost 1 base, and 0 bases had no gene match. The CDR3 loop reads CASSLGTSGNNEQFF. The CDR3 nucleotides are TGTGCCAGCAGCTTAGGGACTAGCGGGAACAATGAGCAGTTCTTC.